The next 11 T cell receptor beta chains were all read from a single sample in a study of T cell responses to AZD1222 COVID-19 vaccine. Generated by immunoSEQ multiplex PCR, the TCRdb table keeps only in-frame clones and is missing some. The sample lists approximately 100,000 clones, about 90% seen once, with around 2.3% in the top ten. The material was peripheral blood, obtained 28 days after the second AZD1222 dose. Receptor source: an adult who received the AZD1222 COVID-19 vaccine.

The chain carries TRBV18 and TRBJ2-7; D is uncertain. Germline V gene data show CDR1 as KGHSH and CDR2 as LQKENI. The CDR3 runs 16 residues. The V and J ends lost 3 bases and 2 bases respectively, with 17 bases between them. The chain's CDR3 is CASSPVGRNLPYEQYF. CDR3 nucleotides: TGTGCCAGCTCACCGGTTGGACGGAACCTTCCCTACGAGCAGTACTTC.

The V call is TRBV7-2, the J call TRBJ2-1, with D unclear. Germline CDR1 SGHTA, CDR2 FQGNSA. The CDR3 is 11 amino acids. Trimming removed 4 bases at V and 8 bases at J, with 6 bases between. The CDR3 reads CASSSAYEQFF. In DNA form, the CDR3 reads TGTGCCAGCAGCTCCGCTTATGAGCAGTTCTTC. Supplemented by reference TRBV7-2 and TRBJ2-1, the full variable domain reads GAGVSQSPSNKVTEKGKDVELRCDPISGHTALYWYRQSLGQGLEFLIYFQGNSAPDKSGLPSDRFSAERTGGSVSTLTIQRTQQEDSAVYLCASSSAYEQFFGPGTRLTVL.

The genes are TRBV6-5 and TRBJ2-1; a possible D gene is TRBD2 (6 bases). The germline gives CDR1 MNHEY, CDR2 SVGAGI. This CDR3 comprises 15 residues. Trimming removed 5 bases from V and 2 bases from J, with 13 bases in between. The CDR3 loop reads CASSPDWGAYNEQFF. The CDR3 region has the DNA TGTGCCAGCAGTCCCGACTGGGGGGCCTACAATGAGCAGTTCTTC.

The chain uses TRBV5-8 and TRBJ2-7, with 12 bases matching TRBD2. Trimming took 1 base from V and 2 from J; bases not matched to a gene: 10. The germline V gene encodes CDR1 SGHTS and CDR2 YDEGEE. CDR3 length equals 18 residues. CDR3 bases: TGTGCCAGCAGCTTGCACGCACAAAGACTAGCGGGAGCCTACGAGCAGTACTTC. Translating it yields CASSLHAQRLAGAYEQYF. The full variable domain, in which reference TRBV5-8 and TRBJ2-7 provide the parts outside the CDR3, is EAGVTQSPTHLIKTRGQQATLRCSPISGHTSVYWYQQALGLGLQFLLWYDEGEERNRGNFPPRFSGRQFPNYSSELNVNALELEDSALYLCASSLHAQRLAGAYEQYFGPGTRLTVT.

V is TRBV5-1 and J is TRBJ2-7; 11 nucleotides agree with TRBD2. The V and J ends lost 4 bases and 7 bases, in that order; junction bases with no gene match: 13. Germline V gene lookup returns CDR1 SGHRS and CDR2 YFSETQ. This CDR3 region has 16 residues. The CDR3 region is CASSRLAGGPSWEQYF. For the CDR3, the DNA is TGCGCCAGCAGCCGTTTAGCGGGAGGGCCCTCTTGGGAGCAGTACTTC.

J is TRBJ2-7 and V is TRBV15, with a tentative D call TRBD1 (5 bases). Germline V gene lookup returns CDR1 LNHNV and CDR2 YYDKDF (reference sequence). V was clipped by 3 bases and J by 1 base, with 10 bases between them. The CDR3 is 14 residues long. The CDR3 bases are TGTGCCACCAGCAGGGAGCAGGGTTCCTACGAGCAGTACTTC. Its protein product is CATSREQGSYEQYF.

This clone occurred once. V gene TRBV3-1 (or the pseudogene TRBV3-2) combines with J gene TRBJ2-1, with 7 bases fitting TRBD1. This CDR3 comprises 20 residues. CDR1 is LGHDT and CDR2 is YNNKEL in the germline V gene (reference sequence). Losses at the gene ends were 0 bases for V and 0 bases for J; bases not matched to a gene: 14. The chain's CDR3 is CASSQDLGGGGMSSYNEQFF. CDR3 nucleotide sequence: TGTGCCAGCAGCCAAGATTTAGGGGGCGGTGGGATGAGCTCCTACAATGAGCAGTTCTTC.

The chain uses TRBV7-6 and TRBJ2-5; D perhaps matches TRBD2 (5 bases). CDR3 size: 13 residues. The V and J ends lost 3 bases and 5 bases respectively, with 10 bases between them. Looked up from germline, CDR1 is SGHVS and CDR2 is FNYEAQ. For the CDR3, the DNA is TGTGCCAGCAGCTTTACTAGTTTTGAGACCCAGTACTTC. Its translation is CASSFTSFETQYF.

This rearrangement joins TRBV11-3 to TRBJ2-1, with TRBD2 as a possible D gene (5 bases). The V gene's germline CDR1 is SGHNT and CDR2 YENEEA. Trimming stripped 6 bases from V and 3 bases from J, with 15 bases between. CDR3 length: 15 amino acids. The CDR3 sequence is CASSRQSLGYNEQFF. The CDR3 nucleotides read TGTGCCAGCAGTAGGCAATCACTAGGCTACAATGAGCAGTTCTTC.

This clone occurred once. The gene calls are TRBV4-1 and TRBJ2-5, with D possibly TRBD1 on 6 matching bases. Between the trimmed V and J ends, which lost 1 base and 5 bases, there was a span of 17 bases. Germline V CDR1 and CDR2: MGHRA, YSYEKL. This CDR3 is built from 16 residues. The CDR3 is CASSQVEDRRIETQYF. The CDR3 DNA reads TGCGCCAGCAGCCAAGTAGAAGACAGGCGGATCGAGACCCAGTACTTC.

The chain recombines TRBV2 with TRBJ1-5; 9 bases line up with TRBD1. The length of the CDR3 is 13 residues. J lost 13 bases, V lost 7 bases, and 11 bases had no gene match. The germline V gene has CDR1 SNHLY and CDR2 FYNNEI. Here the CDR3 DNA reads TGTGCCAGCACCAAAGACAGGGGGACGCATCAGCATTTT. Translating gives CASTKDRGTHQHF. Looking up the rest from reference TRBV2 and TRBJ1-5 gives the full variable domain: EPEVTQTPSHQVTQMGQEVILRCVPISNHLYFYWYRQILGQKVEFLVSFYNNEISEKSEIFDDQFSVERPDGSNFTLKIRSTKLEDSAMYFCASTKDRGTHQHFGDGTRLSIL.